This entry lists 8 T cell receptor beta chains sequenced from one sample in a study of T cell clonality in common variable immunodeficiency. Study results and caveats: Common variable immunodeficiency TCR beta sequences reportedly had fewer deletions and N-nucleotide insertions.

For these receptors, no antigen is known. Assay used: immunoSEQ multiplex PCR; TCRdb lists only in-frame clones, some missing. The counts give around 13,000 clones, none of them seen only once; under 9.5% is held by the top ten. Source material: peripheral blood mononuclear cells. The receptors originated from a human donor with common variable immunodeficiency.

This clone was seen a few times. With the read ending 3 residues before the CDR3 end, the germline J gene is used to fill in that end. The chain couples TRBV19 to TRBJ1-5; D is undetermined. The V gene lost 3 bases and the J gene lost 9 bases, with 9 bases spanning the gap. Germline V CDR1 and CDR2: LNHDA, SQIVND (reference sequence). This CDR3 is built from 12 residues. CDR3 residues: CASSMPSGPQHF. The sequenced CDR3 bases are TGTGCCAGTAGTATGCCCTCGGGGCCC.

With regard to this clone: The read ends 3 residues shy of where the CDR3 ends; the end is completed using the germline J gene. The chain links TRBV7-6 to TRBJ2-7; D possibly corresponds to TRBD1 (6 bases). CDR1 and CDR2 (germline): SGHVS, FNYEAQ. Trimming shortened V by 3 bases and J by 3 bases, and 12 bases separated the two germline ends. CDR3 size: 14 residues. Here the CDR3 reads CASSFYRDNYEQYF. The sequenced part of the CDR3 DNA is TGTGCCAGCAGCTTCTATAGGGACAACTACGAG. Supplemented by reference TRBV7-6 and TRBJ2-7, the full variable domain reads GAGVSQSPRYKVTKRGQDVALRCDPISGHVSLYWYRQALGQGPEFLTYFNYEAQQDKSGLPNDRFSAERPEGSISTLTIQRTEQRDSAMYRCASSFYRDNYEQYFGPGTRLTVT.

As for this clone: The observed sequence ends 3 residues before the CDR3 terminus, with the missing tail filled in from the germline J gene. This chain uses TRBV5-6 with TRBJ2-7; a possible D gene is TRBD1 (5 bases). The V end was cut by 2 bases, the J end by 3 bases, with 9 bases between. Germline-derived CDR1 and CDR2 are SGHDT and YYEEEE. The CDR3 is 13 amino acids. CDR3 DNA (partial): TGTGCCAGCAGCTTTCAGGGTCGCTACGAG. Protein: CASSFQGRYE. The entire CDR3 is CASSFQGRYEQYF. Full variable domain (remainder filled in from reference TRBV5-6 and TRBJ2-7): DAGVTQSPTHLIKTRGQQVTLRCSPKSGHDTVSWYQQALGQGPQFIFQYYEEEERQRGNFPDRFSGHQFPNYSSELNVNALLLGDSALYLCASSFQGRYEQYFGPGTRLTVT.

Details on this clone: Read data end 3 residues before the CDR3 end; the end is taken from the germline J gene. This rearrangement joins TRBV5-6 to TRBJ1-6, with TRBD1 matching over 9 bases. The J segment lost 10 bases and the V segment lost 4 bases, leaving 9 bases of the junction unmatched. Looked up from germline, CDR1 is SGHDT and CDR2 is YYEEEE. The CDR3 consists of 15 residues. CDR3 loop: CASSQDRGGTSPLHF. CDR3 bases read: TGTGCCAGCAGCCAGGACAGGGGAGGGACATCACCC.

This clone was observed a handful of times. CDR3: CASSLAPRGSTNEKLFF. The DNA read from the CDR3 is TGTGCCAGCAGCTTAGCGCCTCGTGGCTCAACTAATGAAAAA. The V call is TRBV7-2, the J call TRBJ1-4; the D is unclear. Read sequence stops 3 residues before the CDR3 end, and the germline J gene provides the missing end. V was trimmed by 0 bases and J by 0 bases, leaving 11 bases between them. CDR1 is SGHTA and CDR2 is FQGNSA in the germline V gene. The CDR3 is made up of 17 amino acids.

There are a few counts of this clone. At one boundary the junction diverges from the germline segment, which might be a read error. The read comes to an end 3 residues before the CDR3 does, leaving the germline J gene to fill in the end. The chain links TRBV7-7 to TRBJ2-7, with 10 bases aligning to TRBD1. The CDR3 is made up of 14 amino acids. CDR1 and CDR2 from the germline V gene are SSHAT and FNYEAQ (reference sequence). The sequenced part of the CDR3 DNA is TGTGCTAGCAGCTCCGGGACAGGGGCTACCGAG. Its protein product is CASSSGTGATE. The CDR3 as a whole reads CASSSGTGATEQYF.

On this clone itself: The read halts 3 residues ahead of the CDR3 end, with the missing end drawn from the germline J gene. V gene TRBV2 combines with J gene TRBJ2-3; D may correspond to TRBD1 or TRBD2 (5 bases each). Trimming took off 4 bases at V and 2 bases at J, with 13 bases between the two ends. The CDR3 covers 15 residues. Per the germline V gene, CDR1 is SNHLY and CDR2 is FYNNEI. The CDR3 is CASSARGASTDTQYF. The sequenced part of the CDR3 DNA is TGTGCCAGCAGTGCCCGAGGGGCATCCACAGATACG.

Points on this clone: The read terminates 3 residues before the CDR3 end, so the remaining end is supplied by the germline J gene. This chain connects TRBV7-6 to TRBJ1-4; TRBD1 matches 7 bases. This CDR3 contains 12 residues. The J segment lost 8 bases and the V segment lost 4 bases, leaving 1 base of the junction unmatched. CDR1 and CDR2 from the germline V gene are SGHVS and FNYEAQ. The CDR3 spells CASSYRGEKLFF. The CDR3 bases that were read are TGTGCCAGCAGCTACAGGGGAGAAAAA.